The table lists the clone carrying this T cell receptor beta chain with a few counts. Between the trimmed V and J ends, which lost 2 bases and 11 bases, there was a span of 14 bases. The CDR3 spans 13 residues. Germline CDR1 and CDR2: MRHNA and SNTAGT. These data are taken from a study of T-cell reconstitution after alpha-beta-depleted transplantation in children. Unique molecular identifiers were used in preparing the TCRbeta library. TCRdb re-analysed the PCR reads in MiXCR, keeping a single row per CDR3 protein. The sample has about 480,000 distinct CDR3 sequences, around 13% seen once. This clonotype originated in a human donor who donated a stem cell graft to a child with combined immunodeficiency. The chain combines TRBV6-4 with TRBJ2-3; no reliable D call. Sequencing used PBMCs from the stem cell graft donor, obtained from the stem cell graft. Here the CDR3 DNA reads TGTGCCAGCAGTGACCCTCCCGAACTCTGGCAGTATTTT. This sequence encodes CASSDPPELWQYF.